Below are 23 T cell receptor beta chains sequenced from a single sample in a study of cytomegalovirus exposure and HLA in healthy donors. The PCR used 60 Vbeta and 13 Jbeta primers. Method: immunoSEQ multiplex PCR; TCRdb's copy keeps in-frame clones and lacks some. The sample includes about 200,000 clones, roughly 77% of them seen just once. The sequencing sample was made of PBMCs. The source of these receptors is a man aged 35 to 55 in good health and CMV-seropositive.

This rearrangement joins TRBV2 to TRBJ1-2; D not resolved. CDR1 SNHLY and CDR2 FYNNEI come from the germline V gene. The V and J ends lost 6 bases and 8 bases respectively, with 19 bases between them. The CDR3 spans 14 residues. CDR3 residues: CASRKGPTAGGYTF. The CDR3 DNA is TGTGCCAGCAGAAAGGGTCCCACCGCGGGGGGCTACACCTTC.

The chain is built from TRBV29-1 and TRBJ2-2; tentative D call: TRBD2 (6 bases). Germline values: CDR1 SQVTM, CDR2 ANQGSEA. Trimming pared 4 bases from V and 0 bases from J, leaving 18 bases between. The CDR3 is 17 residues long. The CDR3 sequence is CSVALAPVDANTGELFF. In DNA, the CDR3 is TGCAGCGTTGCCCTAGCGCCAGTTGACGCGAACACCGGGGAGCTGTTTTTT.

The chain uses TRBV7-9 and TRBJ1-1; tentatively, D is TRBD1 (5 bases). This CDR3 spans 17 amino acids. Trimming pared 5 bases from V and 5 bases from J, leaving 24 bases between. The germline gives CDR1 SEHNR, CDR2 FQNEAQ (reference sequence). This chain's CDR3 is CASSLYPLLGAGTEAFF. As DNA, the CDR3 is TGTGCCAGCAGCCTTTACCCGCTCCTTGGGGCAGGGACTGAAGCTTTCTTT.

The gene calls are TRBV27 and TRBJ1-4, with 8 bases matching TRBD1. The CDR3 runs 15 residues. CDR1 is MNHEY, CDR2 SMNVEV, per germline (reference sequence). With 6 bases clipped from V and 0 bases from J, the junction kept 3 bases outside the gene matches. CDR3 loop: CASRLQGATNEKLFF. The CDR3 nucleotides are TGTGCCAGCAGACTACAGGGGGCAACTAATGAAAAACTGTTTTTT.

The chain links TRBV5-1 to TRBJ2-7, with TRBD1 as a possible D gene (6 bases). Germline loops: CDR1 SGHRS, CDR2 YFSETQ. The length of the CDR3 is 17 residues. V dropped 0 bases and J dropped 5 bases, with 21 bases sitting between them. This CDR3 is CASSLGPSRGFPDEQYF. The CDR3 nucleotides are TGCGCCAGCAGCTTGGGCCCCTCCAGGGGCTTCCCGGACGAGCAGTACTTC.

The chain employs TRBV5-4 and TRBJ2-7; 10 positions agree with TRBD2. The CDR3 is 15 residues long. J gave up 4 bases and V 0 bases, and 4 bases lay outside the gene matches. The V gene's germline CDR1 is SGHNT and CDR2 YYREEE (reference sequence). As DNA, the CDR3 is TGTGCCAGCAGCTTGGGGCTAGCGGGAGTGTACGAGCAGTACTTC. It translates to CASSLGLAGVYEQYF.

V usage is TRBV11-2 and J usage is TRBJ2-7; 7 bases line up with TRBD1. After removal of 4 bases from V and 3 bases from J, the junction contained 9 bases not matched to a gene. The CDR3 totals 15 residues. In germline, CDR1 is SGHAT, CDR2 FQNNGV. The chain's CDR3 is CASSSSSGQNYEQYF. CDR3 coding DNA: TGTGCCAGCAGCTCCTCATCGGGACAGAACTACGAGCAGTACTTC. Looking up the rest from reference TRBV11-2 and TRBJ2-7 gives the full variable domain: EAGVAQSPRYKIIEKRQSVAFWCNPISGHATLYWYQQILGQGPKLLIQFQNNGVVDDSQLPKDRFSAERLKGVDSTLKIQPAKLEDSAVYLCASSSSSGQNYEQYFGPGTRLTVT.

The chain couples TRBV6-5 to TRBJ1-6; tentative D call: TRBD1 (6 bases). V was shortened by 5 bases and J by 7 bases, with 12 bases between the two germline ends. The CDR3 has 14 amino acids. Germline V gives CDR1 MNHEY, CDR2 SVGAGI. The DNA of the CDR3 is TGTGCCAGCAGTCCCGGACAGATAAATTCACCCCTCCACTTT. This encodes CASSPGQINSPLHF.

The chain combines TRBV7-3 with TRBJ1-1; unclear D gene. This CDR3 comprises 13 residues. From germline, CDR1 is SGHTA and CDR2 FQGTGA. The CDR3 DNA follows: TGTGACTCCCGCTTACCCCTGAACACTGAAGCTTTCTTT. Its translation: CDSRLPLNTEAFF.

V usage is TRBV5-1 and J usage is TRBJ1-2, with 8 bases that match TRBD1. Germline values: CDR1 SGHRS, CDR2 YFSETQ. The CDR3 totals 18 residues. Unmatched junction bases numbered 15, after V lost 5 bases and J lost 0 bases. The chain's CDR3 is CASRTGTGATRANYGYTF. CDR3 coding DNA: TGCGCCAGCAGAACCGGGACAGGTGCCACCCGAGCTAACTATGGCTACACCTTC.

This clone was seen a few times. The chain uses TRBV7-9 and TRBJ1-1; TRBD1 is a possible D gene (5 bases). In germline, CDR1 is SEHNR, CDR2 FQNEAQ (reference sequence). CDR3 length equals 13 residues. The germline V and J ends were trimmed by 1 base and 11 bases, with 14 bases remaining between them. As DNA, the CDR3 is TGTGCCAGCAGCTTAGAGGCTGGGGCGGGGGCTTTCTTT. Translating gives CASSLEAGAGAFF. Filled out from reference TRBV7-9 and TRBJ1-1, the complete variable domain reads DTGVSQNPRHKITKRGQNVTFRCDPISEHNRLYWYRQTLGQGPEFLTYFQNEAQLEKSRLLSDRFSAERPKGSFSTLEIQRTEQGDSAMYLCASSLEAGAGAFFGQGTRLTVV.

A few counts support this clone. This rearrangement joins TRBV4-1 to TRBJ2-7, with 8 positions matching TRBD2. The CDR3 is made up of 15 amino acids. Germline CDR1 and CDR2: MGHRA and YSYEKL. V shed 4 bases and J 5 bases; nucleotides not matched to a gene: 10. The CDR3 nucleotides are TGCGCCAGCAGCCCTCTTAACGGGGGGGCCAACGAGCAGTACTTC. Translation gives CASSPLNGGANEQYF.

This rearrangement joins TRBV14 to TRBJ1-2; D is uncertain. CDR3 length equals 13 residues. The germline V gene encodes CDR1 SGHDN and CDR2 FVKESK. Trimming stripped 3 bases from V and 4 bases from J, with 9 bases between. The CDR3 DNA sequence: TGTGCCAGCAGCCAGTCGAGACTCTATGGCTACACCTTC. Protein product: CASSQSRLYGYTF.

Comment on this clone: Other DNA variants within this sample encode the same CDR3. The rearrangement joins TRBV5-1 to TRBJ2-3, with 10 bases fitting TRBD2. CDR3 size: 16 residues. Trimming took 4 bases from V and 0 from J; bases not matched to a gene: 5. Germline-derived CDR1 and CDR2 are SGHRS and YFSETQ. CDR3 amino acids: CASSPLAGGSTDTQYF. The CDR3 coding sequence is TGCGCCAGCAGCCCCTTAGCGGGGGGTAGCACAGATACGCAGTATTTT.

V and J are TRBV30 and TRBJ2-7; D might be TRBD2 (6 bases). Germline CDR1 reads GTSNPN; CDR2 reads SVGIG (reference sequence). Trimming shortened V by 4 bases and J by 4 bases, and 14 bases separated the two germline ends. The CDR3 sequence is 13 residues long. The CDR3 DNA reads TGTGCCTGGACCCTAGCGAGGACATACGAGCAGTACTTC. Translation: CAWTLARTYEQYF.

The chain combines TRBV2 with TRBJ2-3, with D unclear. The CDR3 has 15 amino acids. V lost 11 bases and J lost 0, with 18 bases in between. Germline V CDR1 and CDR2: SNHLY, FYNNEI. The CDR3 protein is CACTKESQSTDTQYF. The CDR3 coding sequence is TGTGCCTGTACCAAAGAGTCACAGAGCACAGATACGCAGTATTTT.

The chain's CDR3 is CAWSVYGQGAGDQPQHF. Written as DNA, the CDR3 is TGTGCCTGGAGTGTATACGGACAGGGGGCAGGAGATCAGCCCCAGCATTTT. This chain connects TRBV30 to TRBJ1-5, with 11 bases fitting TRBD1. CDR1 and CDR2 from the germline V gene are GTSNPN and SVGIG (reference sequence). J was trimmed by 5 bases and V by 0 bases; bases with no gene match: 9. CDR3 length: 17 amino acids.

The chain joins TRBV6-1 to TRBJ2-7; 10 nucleotides agree with TRBD1. The ends lost 1 base at V and 0 bases at J; junction bases unmatched: 12. The CDR3 is 19 residues long. CDR1 and CDR2 from the germline V gene are MNHNS and SASEGT. The CDR3 reads CASSEGGTGAFWSSYEQYF. The CDR3 nucleotides read TGTGCCAGCAGTGAAGGTGGGACAGGGGCCTTTTGGAGCTCCTACGAGCAGTACTTC.

This clone was detected once. The rearrangement joins TRBV5-1 to TRBJ2-5; 8 bases line up with TRBD1. Germline V gives CDR1 SGHRS, CDR2 YFSETQ. The CDR3 extends over 13 amino acids. With V trimmed by 4 bases and J by 5 bases, 4 bases remained unmatched. CDR3 coding DNA: TGCGCCAGCAGCGCGACAGGGGACGAGACCCAGTACTTC. Translating gives CASSATGDETQYF.

This chain connects TRBV6-6 to TRBJ1-3; perhaps TRBD1 as D (6 bases). CDR3 length: 13 residues. The germline V gene encodes CDR1 MNHNY and CDR2 SVGAGI (reference sequence). Trimming stripped 5 bases from V and 3 bases from J, with 8 bases between. This chain's CDR3 is CASSTQGGNTIYF. The CDR3 nucleotides are TGTGCCAGCAGTACACAGGGTGGAAACACCATATATTTT.

The chain employs TRBV5-1 and TRBJ2-1; TRBD2 might be the D (6 bases). The CDR3 extends over 15 amino acids. Germline lookup yields CDR1 SGHRS and CDR2 YFSETQ. V shed 3 bases and J shed 0 bases, with 10 bases lying between them. CDR3 loop: CASSYSGSSYNEQFF. The CDR3 nucleotides read TGCGCCAGCAGCTATAGCGGAAGCTCCTACAATGAGCAGTTCTTC.

The chain is built from TRBV5-6 and TRBJ1-2; D unclear. Trimming pared 0 bases from V and 5 bases from J, leaving 14 bases between. Germline-derived CDR1 and CDR2 are SGHDT and YYEEEE. The CDR3 has 15 amino acids. CDR3 nucleotides: TGTGCCAGCAGCTTGGACGCAGGCCTAATTTATGGCTACACCTTC. This sequence encodes CASSLDAGLIYGYTF.

Regarding this clone: The CDR3 carries no conserved terminal phenylalanine or tryptophan, so it likely arises from a read error. V is TRBV10-1 and J is TRBJ2-6, with TRBD1 matching over 10 bases. This CDR3 spans 16 amino acids. The V gene end was trimmed by 7 bases and the J gene end by 3 bases; junction bases not matched to a gene: 6. The V gene's germline CDR1 is WNHNN and CDR2 SYGVQD (reference sequence). CDR3 bases: TGCGCCAGCAAGGGACAGGGGTTCTATGGGGCCAACGTCCTGACTTCC. Its translation is CASKGQGFYGANVLTS.